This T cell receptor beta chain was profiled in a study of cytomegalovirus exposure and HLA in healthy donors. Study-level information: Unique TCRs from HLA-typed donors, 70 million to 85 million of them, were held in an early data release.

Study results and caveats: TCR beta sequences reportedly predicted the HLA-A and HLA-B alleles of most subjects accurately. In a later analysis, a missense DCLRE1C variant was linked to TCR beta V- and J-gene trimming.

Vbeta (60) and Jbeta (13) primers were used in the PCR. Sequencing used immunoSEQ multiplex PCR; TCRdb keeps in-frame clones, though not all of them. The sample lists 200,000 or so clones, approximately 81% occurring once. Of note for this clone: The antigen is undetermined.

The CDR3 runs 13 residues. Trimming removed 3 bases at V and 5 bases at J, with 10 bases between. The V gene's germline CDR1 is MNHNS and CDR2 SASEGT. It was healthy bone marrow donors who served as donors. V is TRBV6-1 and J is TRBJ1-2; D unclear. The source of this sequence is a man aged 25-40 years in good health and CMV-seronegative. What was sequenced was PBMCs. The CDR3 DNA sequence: TGTGCCAGCAGTGAGGTTCAGCGGTATGGCTACACCTTC. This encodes CASSEVQRYGYTF.